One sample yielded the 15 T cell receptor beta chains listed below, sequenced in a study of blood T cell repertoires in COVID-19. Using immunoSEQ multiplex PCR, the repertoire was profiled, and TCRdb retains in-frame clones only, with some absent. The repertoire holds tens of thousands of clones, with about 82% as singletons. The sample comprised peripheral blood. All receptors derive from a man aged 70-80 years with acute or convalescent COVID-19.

The CDR3 sequence is CASSYGGEETQYF. For the CDR3, the DNA is TGTGCCAGCAGCTACGGGGGGGAGGAGACCCAGTACTTC. The gene calls are TRBV13 and TRBJ2-5; 8 positions match TRBD2. Unmatched junction bases numbered 3, after V lost 4 bases and J lost 5 bases. Germline CDR1 PRHDT, CDR2 FYEKMQ (reference sequence). There are 13 residues in the CDR3.

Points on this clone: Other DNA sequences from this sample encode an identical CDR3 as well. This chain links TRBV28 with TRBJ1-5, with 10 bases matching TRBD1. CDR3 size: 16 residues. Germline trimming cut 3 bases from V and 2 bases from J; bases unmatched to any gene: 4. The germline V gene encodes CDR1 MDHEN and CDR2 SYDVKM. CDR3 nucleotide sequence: TGTGCCAGCAGTTTCCGGGACAGGGGAGGCAATCAGCCCCAGCATTTT. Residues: CASSFRDRGGNQPQHF.

The CDR3 protein is CASSDREGGDEQFF. The CDR3 coding sequence is TGTGCCAGCAGTGATAGAGAGGGTGGGGATGAGCAGTTCTTC. This rearrangement joins TRBV2 to TRBJ2-1, with D possibly TRBD2 on 5 matching bases. The CDR3 runs to 14 residues. The V gene lost 3 bases and the J gene lost 8 bases, with 14 bases spanning the gap. Germline CDR1 reads SNHLY; CDR2 reads FYNNEI.

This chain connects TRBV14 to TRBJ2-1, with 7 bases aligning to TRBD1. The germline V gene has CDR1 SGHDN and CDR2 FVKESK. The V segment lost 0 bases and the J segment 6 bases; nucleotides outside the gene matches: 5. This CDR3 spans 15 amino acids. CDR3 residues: CASSQDIRQGNEQFF. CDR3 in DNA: TGTGCCAGCAGCCAAGATATAAGACAGGGCAATGAGCAGTTCTTC.

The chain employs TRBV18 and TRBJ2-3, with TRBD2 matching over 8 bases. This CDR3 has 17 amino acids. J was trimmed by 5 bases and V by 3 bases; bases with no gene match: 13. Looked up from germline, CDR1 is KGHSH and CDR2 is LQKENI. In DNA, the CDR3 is TGTGCCAGCTCACCCCCAGTTTACAGCGGGGGTGGAGATACGCAGTATTTT. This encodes CASSPPVYSGGGDTQYF.

Here the CDR3 DNA reads TGTGCCAGCTCACCCCAGGGGGTGGGGAACACTGAAGCTTTCTTT. Residues: CASSPQGVGNTEAFF. The chain is built from TRBV18 and TRBJ1-1, with 7 bases fitting TRBD1. The V segment lost 3 bases and the J segment 1 base; nucleotides outside the gene matches: 5. From germline, CDR1 is KGHSH and CDR2 LQKENI. The CDR3 has 15 amino acids. Together with reference TRBV18 and TRBJ1-1, the CDR3 gives the full variable domain: NAGVMQNPRHLVRRRGQEARLRCSPMKGHSHVYWYRQLPEEGLKFMVYLQKENIIDESGMPKERFSAEFPKEGPSILRIQQVVRGDSAAYFCASSPQGVGNTEAFFGQGTRLTVV.

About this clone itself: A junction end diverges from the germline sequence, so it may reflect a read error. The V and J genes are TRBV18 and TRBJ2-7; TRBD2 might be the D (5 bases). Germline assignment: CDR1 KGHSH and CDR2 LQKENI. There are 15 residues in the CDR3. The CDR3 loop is CASSPAEGGTYAQYF. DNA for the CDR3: TGTGCCAGCTCACCGGCCGAGGGTGGCACCTACGCGCAGTACTTC.

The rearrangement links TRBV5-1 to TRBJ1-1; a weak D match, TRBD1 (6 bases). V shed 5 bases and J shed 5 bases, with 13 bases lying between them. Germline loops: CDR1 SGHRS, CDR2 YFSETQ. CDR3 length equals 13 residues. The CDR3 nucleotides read TGCGCCAGCAGACAACAGGGCGGGACTGAAGCTTTCTTT. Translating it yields CASRQQGGTEAFF.

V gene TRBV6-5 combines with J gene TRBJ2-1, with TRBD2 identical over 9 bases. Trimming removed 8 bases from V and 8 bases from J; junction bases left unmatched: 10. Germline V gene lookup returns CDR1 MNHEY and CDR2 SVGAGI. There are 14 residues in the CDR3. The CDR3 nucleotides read TGTGCCAGCCGGTGGCGGGGGGGCCTCGATGAGCAGTTCTTC. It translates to CASRWRGGLDEQFF.

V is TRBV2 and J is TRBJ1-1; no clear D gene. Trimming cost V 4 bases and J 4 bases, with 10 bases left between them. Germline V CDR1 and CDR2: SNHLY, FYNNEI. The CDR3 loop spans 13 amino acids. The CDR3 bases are TGTGCCAGCAGTGGAGAGGTAGGCACTGAAGCTTTCTTT. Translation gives CASSGEVGTEAFF.

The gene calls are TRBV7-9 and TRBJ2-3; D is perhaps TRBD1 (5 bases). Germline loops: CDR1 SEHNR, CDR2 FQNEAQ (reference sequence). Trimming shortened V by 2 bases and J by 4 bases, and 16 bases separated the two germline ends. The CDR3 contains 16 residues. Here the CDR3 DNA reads TGTGCCAGCAGCTTAATCGTAGGGGCCTTTCCAGATACGCAGTATTTT. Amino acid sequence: CASSLIVGAFPDTQYF.

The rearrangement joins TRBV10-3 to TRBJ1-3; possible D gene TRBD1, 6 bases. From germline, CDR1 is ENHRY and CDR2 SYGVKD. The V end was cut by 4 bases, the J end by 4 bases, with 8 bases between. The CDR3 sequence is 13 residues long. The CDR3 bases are TGTGCCATCAGTGCAGGGGACGGAAACACCATATATTTT. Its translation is CAISAGDGNTIYF.

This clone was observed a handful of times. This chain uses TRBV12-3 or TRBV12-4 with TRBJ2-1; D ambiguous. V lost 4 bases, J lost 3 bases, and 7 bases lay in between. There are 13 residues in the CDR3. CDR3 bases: TGTGCCAGCAGTTCAACACGCTACAATGAGCAGTTCTTC. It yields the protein CASSSTRYNEQFF.

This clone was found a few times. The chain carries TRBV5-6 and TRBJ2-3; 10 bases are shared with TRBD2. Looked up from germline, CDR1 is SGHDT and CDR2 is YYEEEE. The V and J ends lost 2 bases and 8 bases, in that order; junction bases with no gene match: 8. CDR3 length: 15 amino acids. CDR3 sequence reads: CASSLLAGKGVTQYF. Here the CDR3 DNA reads TGTGCCAGCAGCTTACTAGCGGGAAAAGGGGTTACGCAGTATTTT.

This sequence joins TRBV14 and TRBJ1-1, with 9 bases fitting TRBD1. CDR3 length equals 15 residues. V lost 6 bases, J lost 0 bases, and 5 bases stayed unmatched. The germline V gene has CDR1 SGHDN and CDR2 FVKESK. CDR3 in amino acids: CASRDRGPLNTEAFF. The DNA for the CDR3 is TGTGCCAGCAGGGACAGGGGACCCTTGAACACTGAAGCTTTCTTT.